This T cell receptor beta chain was profiled in a study of neoadjuvant anti-PD-1 for oral cavity cancer. The CDR3 is made up of 15 amino acids. V shed 6 bases and J shed 0 bases, with 11 bases lying between them. The V gene's germline CDR1 is MDHEN and CDR2 SYDVKM. Profiled with immunoSEQ multiplex PCR; TCRdb holds only in-frame clones, not every one. The data show about 14,000 clones, roughly two thirds seen once. The sample consisted of PBMCs, taken before nivolumab (anti-PD-1) treatment. This chain connects TRBV28 to TRBJ1-4; D is perhaps TRBD1 (6 bases). The TCR comes from a person aged 40 to 85 with oral cavity squamous cell carcinoma. The CDR3 sequence: CASSRRTATNEKLFF. The CDR3 DNA reads TGTGCCAGCAGCCGACGGACAGCAACTAATGAAAAACTGTTTTTT.